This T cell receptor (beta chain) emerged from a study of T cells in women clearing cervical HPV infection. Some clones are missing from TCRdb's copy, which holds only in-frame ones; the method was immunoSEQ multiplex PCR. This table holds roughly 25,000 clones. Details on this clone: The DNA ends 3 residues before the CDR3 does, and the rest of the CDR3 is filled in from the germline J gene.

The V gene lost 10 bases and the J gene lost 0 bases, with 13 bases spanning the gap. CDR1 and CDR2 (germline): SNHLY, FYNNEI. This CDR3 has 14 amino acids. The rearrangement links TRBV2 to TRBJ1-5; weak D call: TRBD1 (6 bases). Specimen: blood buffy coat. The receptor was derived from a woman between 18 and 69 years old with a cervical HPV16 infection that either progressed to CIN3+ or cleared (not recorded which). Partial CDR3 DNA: TGTGCCACCTCAGGAGGGGGTAGCAATCAGCCC. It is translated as CATSGGGSNQP. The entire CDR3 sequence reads CATSGGGSNQPQHF.